Presented here are 13 T cell receptor beta chains from one specimen sequenced in a study of patients and donors after allogeneic stem cell transplantation. TCRdb re-derived calls from the RT-PCR reads in MiXCR, one entry per CDR3 protein. Of 40,000 to 45,000 distinct CDR3 sequences listed, roughly 30% are singletons. Input material: blood, either unsorted or a sorted T cell fraction (not recorded which). Source of these receptors: a human donor who was either an allogeneic HSCT recipient or a stem cell or donor lymphocyte infusion donor (not recorded which). It is not recorded whose cells these are; they may come from a transplant donor.

This clonotype was seen a handful of times. The V gene is TRBV5-1, the J gene TRBJ2-6, with D perhaps matching TRBD1 (5 bases). Germline lookup yields CDR1 SGHRS and CDR2 YFSETQ. Trimming cost V 1 base and J 0 bases, with 8 bases left between them. CDR3 length: 16 amino acids. The CDR3 is CASSLYQGSGANVLTF. DNA of the CDR3: TGCGCCAGCAGCTTGTACCAGGGCTCTGGGGCCAACGTCCTGACTTTC.

This clonotype has more than one count but fewer than ten. V is TRBV5-1 and J is TRBJ1-2, with a tentative D call TRBD1 (6 bases). V was shortened by 2 bases and J by 8 bases, with 10 bases between the two germline ends. This CDR3 contains 12 residues. Per germline, CDR1 SGHRS and CDR2 YFSETQ. CDR3 sequence reads: CASSLQGTGYTF. CDR3 sequence (DNA): TGCGCCAGCAGCTTACAGGGAACAGGCTACACCTTC.

DNA for the CDR3: TGTGCCAGCAGCGGGCCGGGACAGGGGTTGAACACTGAAGCTTTCTTT. Its translation is CASSGPGQGLNTEAFF. The genes are TRBV7-9 and TRBJ1-1; 10 bases line up with TRBD1. V lost 5 bases to trimming and J lost 0 bases; unmatched junction nucleotides: 6. Germline values: CDR1 SEHNR, CDR2 FQNEAQ (reference sequence). The length of the CDR3 is 16 residues.

The rearrangement links TRBV11-2 to TRBJ2-2; 10 positions match TRBD2. CDR1 and CDR2 (germline): SGHAT, FQNNGV. Trimming at V came to 5 bases and at J to 8 bases, leaving 14 bases not matched to a gene. This CDR3 comprises 17 residues. Written as DNA, the CDR3 is TGTGCCAGCAGCCCCCGAACTAGCGGGATTGAAAAGGGGGAGCTGTTTTTT. Amino acids: CASSPRTSGIEKGELFF.

The V and J genes are TRBV20-1 and TRBJ2-7; D is unresolved. CDR1 DFQATT and CDR2 SNEGSKA come from the germline V gene (reference sequence). The CDR3 sequence is 14 residues long. Between the trimmed V and J ends, which lost 5 bases and 2 bases, there was a span of 16 bases. DNA of the CDR3: TGCAGTGCTCAGGAGTCTGTTCGGACCTACGAGCAGTACTTC. Amino acid sequence: CSAQESVRTYEQYF.

A few counts support this clonotype. The rearrangement joins TRBV20-1 to TRBJ2-3; a possible D gene is TRBD1 (6 bases). From germline, CDR1 is DFQATT and CDR2 SNEGSKA (reference sequence). The CDR3 spans 14 residues. Trimming shortened V by 7 bases and J by 2 bases, and 16 bases separated the two germline ends. The CDR3 here is CSGQGMVATDTQYF. CDR3 in DNA: TGCAGTGGCCAGGGGATGGTGGCCACAGATACGCAGTATTTT.

CDR3 sequence (DNA): TGCGCCAGCAGCCTAATCAGCGGGGCCAACTACAATGAGCAGTTCTTC. The encoded protein is CASSLISGANYNEQFF. The genes are TRBV4-1 and TRBJ2-1; TRBD2 matches at 7 bases. In germline, CDR1 is MGHRA, CDR2 YSYEKL. This CDR3 is 16 amino acids long. V shed 4 bases, J shed 3 bases, and the junction held 9 bases outside the gene matches.

At least ten counts were recorded for this clonotype. This chain links TRBV20-1 with TRBJ1-2; no clear D. CDR1 DFQATT and CDR2 SNEGSKA come from the germline V gene (reference sequence). V lost 6 bases and J 8 bases, leaving 7 bases between the germline ends. This CDR3 comprises 9 residues. CDR3 region: CSAGEGYTF. CDR3 DNA sequence: TGCAGTGCCGGTGAGGGCTACACCTTC.

For the CDR3, the DNA is TGTGCCAGCAGCTTTCGAACAGGACGCATCGGTACGCAGTATTTT. This translates into CASSFRTGRIGTQYF. The rearrangement links TRBV7-2 to TRBJ2-3, with D tentatively TRBD1 (5 bases). CDR1 and CDR2 (germline): SGHTA, FQGNSA. The CDR3 length is 15 residues. V was shortened by 3 bases and J by 8 bases, with 18 bases between the two germline ends.

V is TRBV6-6 and J is TRBJ2-1; TRBD2 aligns across 13 bases. There are 16 residues in the CDR3. V lost 5 bases to trimming and J lost 5 bases; unmatched junction nucleotides: 6. The germline V gene has CDR1 MNHNY and CDR2 SVGAGI (reference sequence). The CDR3 sequence is CASSRTSGSGDNEQFF. In DNA, the CDR3 is TGTGCCAGCAGTAGGACTAGCGGGAGTGGGGACAATGAGCAGTTCTTC.

This clonotype came up many times. The rearrangement links TRBV7-2 to TRBJ1-1, with a weak D call TRBD1 (6 bases). CDR3 length equals 16 residues. V lost 5 bases to trimming and J lost 11 bases, with 27 bases between them. Germline CDR1 reads SGHTA; CDR2 reads FQGNSA. In DNA, the CDR3 is TGTGCCAGCAGCAGAAAGGGGGGGGCCCCGACACCCCCGGCTTTCTTT. Encoded protein: CASSRKGGAPTPPAFF.

The chain is built from TRBV4-3 and TRBJ2-5, with D possibly being TRBD2 (5 bases). This CDR3 region has 14 residues. Per the germline V gene, CDR1 is LGHNA and CDR2 is YSLEER. Trimming stripped 2 bases from V and 3 bases from J, with 10 bases between. The CDR3 nucleotides read TGCGCCAGCAGCCAAAGGATCGGGGAAGAGACCCAGTACTTC. Amino acids: CASSQRIGEETQYF.

CDR3 protein: CSAPGSGSAGNIQYF. CDR3 nucleotide sequence: TGCAGTGCGCCGGGTAGCGGGAGTGCGGGAAACATTCAGTACTTC. The rearrangement joins TRBV20-1 to TRBJ2-4; 9 nucleotides align to TRBD2. The germline V gene has CDR1 DFQATT and CDR2 SNEGSKA (reference sequence). V shed 6 bases and J 6 bases; nucleotides not matched to a gene: 12. The length of the CDR3 is 15 residues.